Listed below are T cell receptor beta chains from one sample, sequenced in a study of T cells in Graves' hyperthyroidism and ophthalmopathy. MiXCR was run by TCRdb on the multiplex PCR reads, yielding one entry per CDR3 protein. The sample lists around 620,000 distinct CDR3 sequences, 46% occurring once. Input material: peripheral blood or thyroid tissue (not recorded which). The receptors were sampled from an adult woman with Graves' disease, either hyperthyroidism or ophthalmopathy (not recorded which). CDR3s include the opening cysteine and the closing phenylalanine or tryptophan. The order of the fields is V gene, J gene, D gene, clone size, CDR3 length, CDR3 protein, CDR3 DNA. The D gene is left open where the match is weak. The size entry is marked missing in some rows and otherwise reads once, few, many or a size class.

TRBV10-1,TRBJ2-5,TRBD1,-,14,CASSHGQARETQYF,TGCGCCAGCAGTCACGGACAGGCGAGGGAGACCCAGTACTTC
TRBV6-2/TRBV6-3,TRBJ2-7,TRBD1,many,13,CASTGTGSYEQYF,TGTGCCAGCACCGGGACAGGTTCCTACGAGCAGTACTTC
TRBV10-3,TRBJ1-2,-,many,14,CAISEEPGGHGYTF,TGTGCCATCAGTGAGGAGCCCGGGGGTCATGGCTACACCTTC
TRBV6-1,TRBJ1-6,-,many,13,CASSDTTARPLHF,TGTGCCAGCAGTGATACGACAGCCAGACCCCTCCACTTT
TRBV10-3,TRBJ1-4,-,-,13,CAISHRESEKLFF,TGTGCCATCAGCCACCGGGAATCCGAAAAACTGTTTTTT
TRBV7-2,TRBJ1-5,-,few,15,CASSLHPGGNQPQHF,TGTGCCAGCAGCTTACATCCAGGTGGGAATCAGCCCCAGCATTTT
TRBV5-6,TRBJ1-6,TRBD1,-,14,CASSAGQERSPLHF,TGTGCCAGCAGCGCGGGACAGGAGAGATCACCCCTCCACTTT
TRBV28,TRBJ2-7,-,-,14,CASSLQGSSVEQYF,TGTGCCAGCAGCCTCCAGGGGTCCTCGGTCGAGCAGTACTTC
TRBV6-2/TRBV6-3,TRBJ2-7,-,many,14,CASRFRDTVIEQYF,TGTGCCAGCAGATTTCGGGACACTGTTATAGAGCAGTACTTC
TRBV10-3,TRBJ2-7,-,few,13,CAISESTGDEQYF,TGTGCCATCAGTGAGTCGACAGGTGACGAGCAGTACTTC